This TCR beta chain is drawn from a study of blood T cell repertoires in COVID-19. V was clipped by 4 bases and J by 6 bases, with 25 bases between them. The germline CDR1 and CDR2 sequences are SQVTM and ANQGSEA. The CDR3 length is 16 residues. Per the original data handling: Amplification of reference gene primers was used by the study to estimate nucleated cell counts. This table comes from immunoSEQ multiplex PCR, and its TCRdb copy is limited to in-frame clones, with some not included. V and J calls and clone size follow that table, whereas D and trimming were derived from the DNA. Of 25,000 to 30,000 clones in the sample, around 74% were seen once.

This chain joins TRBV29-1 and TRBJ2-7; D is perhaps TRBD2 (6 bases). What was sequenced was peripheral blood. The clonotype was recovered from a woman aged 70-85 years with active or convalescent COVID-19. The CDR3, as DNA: TGCAGCGTTGTTCGACCCGGGGCGGGGTTCGAGAGCGAGCAGTACTTC. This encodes CSVVRPGAGFESEQYF.